These T cell receptor beta chains were read from a single sample in a study of Ad26.COV2.S vaccination and SARS-CoV-2 variants. The protocol was immunoSEQ multiplex PCR, while the TCRdb copy is restricted to in-frame clones and leaves out a portion. The table has 440,000 or so clones, 90% seen once. Here the sequenced sample was peripheral blood, taken in a trial of Ad26.COV2.S vaccine versus placebo. Receptors were obtained from a person aged 18-65 years who received the Ad26.COV2.S COVID-19 vaccine or a placebo. The conserved cysteine and the conserved F or W are not part of the CDR3 here. Fields, in order: CDR3 protein, V gene, D gene, J gene. The D gene is left open where the match is weak.

ATSDPSGTSGASSYNEQF | TRBV24-1 | TRBD2 | TRBJ2-1
ASSPGRFTDTQY | TRBV27 | NA | TRBJ2-3
ASSLDRSNTEAF | TRBV2 | NA | TRBJ1-1
ASSLAPWGLAGGPRAGELF | TRBV5-1 | TRBD2 | TRBJ2-2
ASSLSSGGWYYNEQF | TRBV7-8 | TRBD2 | TRBJ2-1
AWSVYRANEQF | TRBV30 | NA | TRBJ2-1
ASSGSGNQPQH | TRBV25-1 | NA | TRBJ1-5
ASSLAFNEKLF | TRBV5-1 | NA | TRBJ1-4
ASIEGEGVSSPLH | TRBV27 | NA | TRBJ1-6
ASSPLFAGGSLYEQY | TRBV28 | TRBD2 | TRBJ2-7
ASSWHQSYEQY | TRBV6-5 | NA | TRBJ2-7
ASSDAGHNNEQF | TRBV25-1 | NA | TRBJ2-1
ASSPRETQY | TRBV12-3/TRBV12-4 | NA | TRBJ2-5
ASTLRGMGGYT | TRBV12-3/TRBV12-4 | NA | TRBJ1-2
ASSERVDQPQH | TRBV7-2 | NA | TRBJ1-5
ASSLRRGSYEQY | TRBV5-1 | NA | TRBJ2-7
ASSQFSGRKNTEAF | TRBV16 | NA | TRBJ1-1
ASREGGIGYNEQF | TRBV6-5 | NA | TRBJ2-1
ASSLLAAVYNEQF | TRBV7-9 | TRBD2 | TRBJ2-1
ASSLWAGELF | TRBV28 | NA | TRBJ2-2
AATPGGSYNEQF | TRBV28 | TRBD2 | TRBJ2-1
ATSDFPGQSTDTQY | TRBV24-1 | TRBD1 | TRBJ2-3
ASSSVGAGGWYEQF | TRBV19 | TRBD2 | TRBJ2-1
ASSSPGLAINEQF | TRBV27 | TRBD2 | TRBJ2-1
ASSLGQGRSYEQY | TRBV18 | TRBD1 | TRBJ2-7
ASSPQYGAYEQY | TRBV3-1/TRBV3-2 | NA | TRBJ2-7
ASSLGREYNEQF | TRBV7-9 | NA | TRBJ2-1
ASSYSNSGANVLT | TRBV6-2/TRBV6-3 | NA | TRBJ2-6
SVDGGFTGELF | TRBV29-1 | TRBD2 | TRBJ2-2
ASSAPLSYEQY | TRBV13 | NA | TRBJ2-7
AGGDRGRTNTEAF | TRBV6-6 | TRBD1 | TRBJ1-1
ASSSLPTSGASKNIQY | TRBV5-1 | TRBD2 | TRBJ2-4
ASSLTGRSSGANVLT | TRBV7-2 | NA | TRBJ2-6
ASSQNRVQETQY | TRBV14 | NA | TRBJ2-5
AWSVPVNTEAF | TRBV30 | NA | TRBJ1-1
SVPTVGVGETQY | TRBV29-1 | NA | TRBJ2-5
ASGVANEETQY | TRBV7-7 | NA | TRBJ2-5
ASSIGLGQGYSNQPQH | TRBV19 | TRBD1 | TRBJ1-5
ASSPSTGRPTDTQY | TRBV3-1/TRBV3-2 | NA | TRBJ2-3
ASSYSTSGGRVYEQY | TRBV6-2/TRBV6-3 | NA | TRBJ2-7
ASSVALAGQGQGYT | TRBV9 | TRBD1 | TRBJ1-2
ASSLGDYEQY | TRBV5-4 | NA | TRBJ2-7
ASSRDIVGTSGSLGELF | TRBV7-2 | TRBD2 | TRBJ2-2
ASSSGLTQPQH | TRBV5-6 | NA | TRBJ1-5
ASSLIGGQGPYHEQY | TRBV27 | TRBD1 | TRBJ2-7
ASSQGGVMASGSLRYEQY | TRBV4-1 | TRBD2 | TRBJ2-7